A single T cell receptor (beta chain) is shown here with its context. Its matching antigen is unknown. The source of the sample is a study of OX40 agonist ivuxolimab in advanced cancers. Regarding the study as a whole: Antigen targets of the expanded peripheral T cells went undetermined. At doses 0.1 to 3.0 mg/kg, CD4+ and CD8+ clones expanded.

The table came from immunoSEQ multiplex PCR; TCRdb's copy has only in-frame clones and leaves some out. The data hold around 76,000 clones, with about 73% observed a single time. This receptor was obtained from an adult with an advanced solid tumor such as melanoma, head and neck, liver or kidney cancer. The sample in question was CD4+ or CD8+ T cells sorted from blood, obtained in a trial of the OX40 agonist ivuxolimab.

The CDR3 region is CASSLHILAGGGEQYF. In DNA, the CDR3 is TGTGCCAGCAGCCTCCATATACTAGCGGGAGGAGGGGAGCAGTACTTC. The chain couples TRBV7-2 to TRBJ2-7; 12 nucleotides agree with TRBD2. The CDR3 sequence is 16 residues long. V lost 5 bases to trimming and J lost 7 bases; unmatched junction nucleotides: 12. The germline gives CDR1 SGHTA, CDR2 FQGNSA.